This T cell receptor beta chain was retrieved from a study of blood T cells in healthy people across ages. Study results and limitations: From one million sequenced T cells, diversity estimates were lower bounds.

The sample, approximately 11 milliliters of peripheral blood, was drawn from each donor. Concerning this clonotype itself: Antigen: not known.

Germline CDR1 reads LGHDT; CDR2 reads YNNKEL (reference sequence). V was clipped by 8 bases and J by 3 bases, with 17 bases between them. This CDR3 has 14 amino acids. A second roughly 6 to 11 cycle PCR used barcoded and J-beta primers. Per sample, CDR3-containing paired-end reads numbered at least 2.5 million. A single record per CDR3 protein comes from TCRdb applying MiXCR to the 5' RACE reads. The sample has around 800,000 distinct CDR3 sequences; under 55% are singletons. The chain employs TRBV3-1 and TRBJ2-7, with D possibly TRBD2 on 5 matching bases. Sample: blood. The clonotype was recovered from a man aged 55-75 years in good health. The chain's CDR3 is CASPGEPRVYEQYF. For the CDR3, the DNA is TGTGCCAGCCCCGGGGAGCCTAGGGTCTACGAGCAGTACTTC.